A selection of T cell receptor beta chains follows, all from one sample in a study of T cells in Graves' hyperthyroidism and ophthalmopathy. TCRdb reanalysed the multiplex PCR reads using MiXCR and keeps one entry per CDR3 protein. The table lists about 410,000 distinct CDR3 sequences, around 15% of them singletons, with roughly an eighth in the top ten. Sequenced input: blood. The source of these receptors is a man aged 18 to 35 with Graves' ophthalmopathy. Both conserved end residues are part of each CDR3. The D gene is left open where the match is weak. For some rows the clone size is stated as once, few or many, or as a class when expanded; others skip it.

v_gene: TRBV7-8; j_gene: TRBJ1-4; abundance: NA; d_gene: NA; CDR3aa: CASSLDGLSNEKLFF; CDR3nt: TGTGCCAGCAGCTTAGACGGACTGAGTAATGAAAAACTGTTTTTT
v_gene: TRBV7-9; j_gene: TRBJ1-1; abundance: few; d_gene: NA; CDR3aa: CASSLEGAQSRAFF; CDR3nt: TGTGCCAGCAGCTTAGAAGGGGCGCAGAGCCGTGCTTTCTTT
v_gene: TRBV12-3/TRBV12-4; j_gene: TRBJ2-1; abundance: few; d_gene: TRBD1; CDR3aa: CASSGLGQGLFGEQFF; CDR3nt: TGTGCCAGCAGTGGCCTGGGACAGGGGTTGTTTGGTGAGCAGTTCTTC
v_gene: TRBV7-2; j_gene: TRBJ1-3; abundance: many; d_gene: NA; CDR3aa: CASSFGGGSGNTIYF; CDR3nt: TGTGCCAGCAGCTTTGGGGGGGGCTCTGGAAACACCATATATTTT
v_gene: TRBV29-1; j_gene: TRBJ1-2; abundance: NA; d_gene: TRBD1; CDR3aa: CSVRTGRDGYTF; CDR3nt: TGCAGCGTACGGACAGGGAGGGACGGCTACACCTTC
v_gene: TRBV2; j_gene: TRBJ1-3; abundance: many; d_gene: TRBD1; CDR3aa: CASRGTAGNTIYF; CDR3nt: TGTGCCAGCAGAGGGACAGCTGGAAACACCATATATTTT
v_gene: TRBV12-3/TRBV12-4; j_gene: TRBJ1-1; abundance: many; d_gene: TRBD1; CDR3aa: CASSLGDSREAFF; CDR3nt: TGTGCCAGCAGTTTAGGGGACAGCCGAGAAGCTTTCTTT
v_gene: TRBV11-3; j_gene: TRBJ2-1; abundance: many; d_gene: TRBD2; CDR3aa: CASSFLSGGAGNEQFF; CDR3nt: TGTGCCAGCAGCTTCTTGAGCGGGGGGGCAGGGAATGAGCAGTTCTTC
v_gene: TRBV3-1; j_gene: TRBJ2-3; abundance: many; d_gene: NA; CDR3aa: CASSLLVTDTQYF; CDR3nt: TGTGCCAGCAGCCTCTTGGTCACAGATACGCAGTATTTT
v_gene: TRBV6-6; j_gene: TRBJ2-5; abundance: few; d_gene: NA; CDR3aa: CASSYGPSAQETQYF; CDR3nt: TGTGCCAGCAGTTACGGTCCTAGCGCTCAAGAGACCCAGTACTTC
v_gene: TRBV2; j_gene: TRBJ2-5; abundance: many; d_gene: TRBD2; CDR3aa: CASSGLAAETQYF; CDR3nt: TGTGCCAGCAGTGGACTAGCCGCAGAGACCCAGTACTTC
v_gene: TRBV5-1; j_gene: TRBJ2-6; abundance: NA; d_gene: NA; CDR3aa: CASSFGLANSGANVLTF; CDR3nt: TGCGCCAGCAGCTTCGGGCTAGCGAACTCTGGGGCCAACGTCCTGACTTTC
v_gene: TRBV18; j_gene: TRBJ2-1; abundance: many; d_gene: NA; CDR3aa: CASSPPGQSSYNEQFF; CDR3nt: TGTGCCAGCTCACCTCCGGGACAAAGCTCCTACAATGAGCAGTTCTTC
v_gene: TRBV20-1; j_gene: TRBJ2-4; abundance: NA; d_gene: NA; CDR3aa: CSAGGNIQYF; CDR3nt: TGCAGTGCTGGAGGAAACATTCAGTACTTC
v_gene: TRBV28; j_gene: TRBJ2-1; abundance: many; d_gene: TRBD2; CDR3aa: CASSFPSGGGKSYNEQFF; CDR3nt: TGTGCCAGCAGTTTCCCTAGCGGGGGGGGTAAGTCCTACAATGAGCAGTTCTTC
v_gene: TRBV5-1; j_gene: TRBJ2-7; abundance: NA; d_gene: TRBD1; CDR3aa: CASSPGQGINEQYF; CDR3nt: TGCGCCAGCAGCCCTGGACAGGGTATTAACGAGCAGTACTTC
v_gene: TRBV6-6; j_gene: TRBJ2-1; abundance: NA; d_gene: NA; CDR3aa: CASSYSRPETHEQFF; CDR3nt: TGTGCCAGCAGTTACTCGAGACCAGAAACCCATGAGCAGTTCTTC
v_gene: TRBV9; j_gene: TRBJ2-1; abundance: few; d_gene: NA; CDR3aa: CASSYRSDPSYNEQFF; CDR3nt: TGTGCCAGCAGCTACCGCTCGGACCCCTCCTACAATGAGCAGTTCTTC
v_gene: TRBV5-8; j_gene: TRBJ1-5; abundance: many; d_gene: NA; CDR3aa: CASSLSLLPNQPQHF; CDR3nt: TGTGCCAGCAGCTTGTCACTCCTGCCCAATCAGCCCCAGCATTTT
v_gene: TRBV5-5; j_gene: TRBJ2-1; abundance: many; d_gene: TRBD1; CDR3aa: CASSLIQGSYNEQFF; CDR3nt: TGTGCCAGCAGCTTAATACAGGGGTCCTACAATGAGCAGTTCTTC
v_gene: TRBV5-8; j_gene: TRBJ2-3; abundance: NA; d_gene: NA; CDR3aa: CASSPGDKTTDTQYF; CDR3nt: TGTGCCAGCAGCCCGGGGGACAAGACCACAGATACGCAGTATTTT
v_gene: TRBV10-3; j_gene: TRBJ1-2; abundance: few; d_gene: NA; CDR3aa: CAIRAQDGSYGYTF; CDR3nt: TGTGCCATCAGGGCCCAGGACGGGAGCTATGGCTACACCTTC
v_gene: TRBV18; j_gene: TRBJ2-5; abundance: many; d_gene: NA; CDR3aa: CASSPPGDTSLRETQYF; CDR3nt: TGTGCCAGCTCACCACCGGGGGACACTTCGTTACGAGAGACCCAGTACTTC
v_gene: TRBV5-1; j_gene: TRBJ2-3; abundance: many; d_gene: NA; CDR3aa: CASRTGITTDTQYF; CDR3nt: TGCGCCAGCAGAACCGGGATTACAACAGATACGCAGTATTTT
v_gene: TRBV9; j_gene: TRBJ2-1; abundance: few; d_gene: NA; CDR3aa: CASSERFDEQFF; CDR3nt: TGTGCCAGCAGCGAACGATTTGATGAGCAGTTCTTC
v_gene: TRBV6-1; j_gene: TRBJ2-7; abundance: many; d_gene: TRBD1; CDR3aa: CASSWTGGEYEQYF; CDR3nt: TGTGCCAGCAGTTGGACAGGGGGCGAATACGAGCAGTACTTC
v_gene: TRBV9; j_gene: TRBJ2-7; abundance: many; d_gene: NA; CDR3aa: CASSAGGGTEQYF; CDR3nt: TGTGCCAGCAGCGCCGGGGGTGGCACCGAGCAGTACTTC
v_gene: TRBV20-1; j_gene: TRBJ2-1; abundance: NA; d_gene: TRBD2; CDR3aa: CSANDGLAGGSEQFF; CDR3nt: TGCAGTGCCAACGACGGACTAGCGGGGGGGTCGGAGCAGTTCTTC
v_gene: TRBV6-1; j_gene: TRBJ2-7; abundance: many; d_gene: NA; CDR3aa: CASNRASANSYEQYF; CDR3nt: TGTGCCAGCAATCGGGCTAGCGCCAACTCCTACGAGCAGTACTTC
v_gene: TRBV7-9; j_gene: TRBJ1-1; abundance: NA; d_gene: TRBD1; CDR3aa: CVSYWDRVTEAFF; CDR3nt: TGTGTCAGCTACTGGGACAGGGTCACTGAAGCTTTCTTT
v_gene: TRBV24-1; j_gene: TRBJ2-3; abundance: many; d_gene: TRBD2; CDR3aa: CATSDFGGSGTDTQYF; CDR3nt: TGTGCCACCAGTGATTTCGGCGGGAGTGGGACAGATACGCAGTATTTT
v_gene: TRBV6-2/TRBV6-3; j_gene: TRBJ1-3; abundance: NA; d_gene: NA; CDR3aa: CASSHGNTIYF; CDR3nt: TGTGCCAGCAGCCATGGAAACACCATATATTTT
v_gene: TRBV18; j_gene: TRBJ2-7; abundance: many; d_gene: TRBD2; CDR3aa: CASSPPGSGRVYEQYF; CDR3nt: TGTGCCAGCTCACCACCGGGTAGCGGGAGGGTCTACGAGCAGTACTTC
v_gene: TRBV10-3; j_gene: TRBJ2-1; abundance: many; d_gene: NA; CDR3aa: CAISVRGEAYNEQFF; CDR3nt: TGTGCCATCAGTGTTAGAGGGGAGGCCTACAATGAGCAGTTCTTC
v_gene: TRBV13; j_gene: TRBJ2-7; abundance: NA; d_gene: NA; CDR3aa: CASSFTGSSYEEYF; CDR3nt: TGTGCCAGCAGCTTCACAGGGAGCTCCTACGAGGAGTACTTC
v_gene: TRBV7-2; j_gene: TRBJ2-5; abundance: many; d_gene: TRBD2; CDR3aa: CASSLEWRGGRETQYF; CDR3nt: TGTGCCAGCAGCTTGGAATGGCGGGGGGGCAGAGAGACCCAGTACTTC
v_gene: TRBV18; j_gene: TRBJ2-3; abundance: many; d_gene: NA; CDR3aa: CASSPVADTQYF; CDR3nt: TGTGCCAGCTCACCAGTGGCAGATACGCAGTATTTT
v_gene: TRBV24-1; j_gene: TRBJ2-5; abundance: many; d_gene: NA; CDR3aa: CATSDGEWETQYF; CDR3nt: TGTGCCACCAGTGATGGGGAGTGGGAGACCCAGTACTTC
v_gene: TRBV7-2; j_gene: TRBJ2-7; abundance: many; d_gene: NA; CDR3aa: CASNQGPYEQYF; CDR3nt: TGTGCCAGCAATCAGGGGCCCTACGAGCAGTACTTC
v_gene: TRBV10-2; j_gene: TRBJ1-5; abundance: few; d_gene: NA; CDR3aa: CASSEEGRSNQPQHF; CDR3nt: TGCGCCAGCAGTGAGGAGGGGAGAAGCAATCAGCCCCAGCATTTT
v_gene: TRBV11-2; j_gene: TRBJ2-7; abundance: many; d_gene: NA; CDR3aa: CASKTGTTQGEQYF; CDR3nt: TGTGCCAGCAAGACCGGGACGACCCAAGGCGAGCAGTACTTC
v_gene: TRBV7-9; j_gene: TRBJ1-2; abundance: many; d_gene: TRBD1; CDR3aa: CASRPGTDYGYTF; CDR3nt: TGTGCCAGCCGGCCCGGGACAGACTATGGCTACACCTTC
v_gene: TRBV10-3; j_gene: TRBJ2-5; abundance: many; d_gene: NA; CDR3aa: CAIQQGGQETQYF; CDR3nt: TGTGCCATACAACAGGGAGGACAAGAGACCCAGTACTTC
v_gene: TRBV7-9; j_gene: TRBJ2-1; abundance: few; d_gene: TRBD2; CDR3aa: CASSISGNSYNEQFF; CDR3nt: TGTGCCAGCAGCATTAGCGGGAACTCCTACAATGAGCAGTTCTTC
v_gene: TRBV2; j_gene: TRBJ2-7; abundance: NA; d_gene: NA; CDR3aa: CASRQGTSDKEQYF; CDR3nt: TGTGCCAGCAGGCAAGGGACATCTGATAAGGAGCAGTACTTC
v_gene: TRBV6-1; j_gene: TRBJ2-3; abundance: many; d_gene: NA; CDR3aa: CASSSAAASTDTQYF; CDR3nt: TGTGCCAGCAGTTCCGCAGCGGCATCCACAGATACGCAGTATTTT
v_gene: TRBV7-9; j_gene: TRBJ1-4; abundance: NA; d_gene: NA; CDR3aa: CASSLGSGTNEKLFF; CDR3nt: TGTGCCAGCAGCTTAGGTTCAGGGACTAATGAAAAACTGTTTTTT
v_gene: TRBV5-1; j_gene: TRBJ2-1; abundance: NA; d_gene: NA; CDR3aa: CASSLGLVGYNEQFF; CDR3nt: TGCGCCAGCAGCCTGGGGCTAGTCGGATACAATGAGCAGTTCTTC
v_gene: TRBV14; j_gene: TRBJ2-2; abundance: NA; d_gene: NA; CDR3aa: CASSSSGTVNTGELFF; CDR3nt: TGTGCCAGCAGCTCATCCGGGACGGTTAACACCGGGGAGCTGTTTTTT
v_gene: TRBV24-1; j_gene: TRBJ2-3; abundance: NA; d_gene: NA; CDR3aa: CATSEVSPTDTQYF; CDR3nt: TGTGCCACCAGTGAGGTTAGCCCCACAGATACGCAGTATTTT
v_gene: TRBV6-1; j_gene: TRBJ1-5; abundance: many; d_gene: TRBD1; CDR3aa: CASTRAQDRGRGQPQHF; CDR3nt: TGTGCCAGCACCAGGGCCCAGGACAGGGGGCGAGGGCAGCCCCAGCATTTT
v_gene: TRBV6-1; j_gene: TRBJ2-1; abundance: NA; d_gene: NA; CDR3aa: CASNTGGSGEQFF; CDR3nt: TGTGCCAGCAACACCGGGGGATCTGGTGAGCAGTTCTTC
v_gene: TRBV6-5; j_gene: TRBJ1-5; abundance: few; d_gene: NA; CDR3aa: CASSYSRSGSQPQHF; CDR3nt: TGTGCCAGCAGTTACTCGCGGTCAGGGAGCCAGCCCCAGCATTTT
v_gene: TRBV27; j_gene: TRBJ2-3; abundance: NA; d_gene: TRBD2; CDR3aa: CASTSGEQYF; CDR3nt: TGTGCCAGCACTAGCGGGGAGCAGTATTTT
v_gene: TRBV2; j_gene: TRBJ2-1; abundance: many; d_gene: TRBD1; CDR3aa: CASRAGQGAGEQFF; CDR3nt: TGTGCCAGCAGAGCCGGACAGGGGGCCGGTGAGCAGTTCTTC
v_gene: TRBV27; j_gene: TRBJ2-5; abundance: many; d_gene: TRBD1; CDR3aa: CASSSTGGEGETQYF; CDR3nt: TGTGCCAGCAGTTCGACAGGGGGGGAGGGAGAGACCCAGTACTTC
v_gene: TRBV7-6; j_gene: TRBJ2-7; abundance: many; d_gene: TRBD2; CDR3aa: CASSLAPTSGSSYEQYF; CDR3nt: TGTGCCAGCAGCTTAGCCCCTACTAGCGGGAGCTCCTACGAGCAGTACTTC